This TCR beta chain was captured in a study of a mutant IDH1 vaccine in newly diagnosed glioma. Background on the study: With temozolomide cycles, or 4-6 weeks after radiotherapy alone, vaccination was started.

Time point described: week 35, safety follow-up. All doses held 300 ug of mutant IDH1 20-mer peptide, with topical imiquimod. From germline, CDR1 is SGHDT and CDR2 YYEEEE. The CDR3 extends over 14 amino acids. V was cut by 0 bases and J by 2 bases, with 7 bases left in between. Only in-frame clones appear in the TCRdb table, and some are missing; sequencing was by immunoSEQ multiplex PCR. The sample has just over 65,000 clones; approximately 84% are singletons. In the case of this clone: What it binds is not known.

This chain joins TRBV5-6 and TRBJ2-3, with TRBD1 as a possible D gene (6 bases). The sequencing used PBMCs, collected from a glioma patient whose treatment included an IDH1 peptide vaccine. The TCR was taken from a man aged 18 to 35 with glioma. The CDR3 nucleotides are TGTGCCAGCAGCTTGGGACAGGACACAGATACGCAGTATTTT. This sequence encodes CASSLGQDTDTQYF.